The sample holds a few counts of the clone carrying this TCR beta chain. What it binds is not known. The sample comes from a study of blood T cells in healthy people across ages. The CDR3 runs 16 residues. Germline values: CDR1 SGHRS, CDR2 YFSETQ. V was clipped by 4 bases and J by 9 bases; unmatched bases: 18. Alongside a J-beta primer mix, a sample-barcoded 5' primer served in a second PCR lasting about 7 to 11 cycles. One entry per CDR3 protein, called by TCRdb with MiXCR from the 5' RACE reads. The sample gives more than 450,000 distinct CDR3 sequences, 25% to 35% of which show up once; approximately 3.6% is in the top ten. Overall study results and limits: Because donor CMV status was unknown, expanded clonotype changes were possibly confounded.

A further study also used this sample, focusing on T cells of mothers and their children. That paper states: Over 8 million reads per mother and roughly 3 million per child were obtained.

The V and J genes are TRBV5-1 and TRBJ2-7, with 8 bases identical to TRBD2. This sequence was found in a boy younger than 10 in good health. Specimen: blood. The CDR3 DNA follows: TGCGCCAGCAGCCCTCTGGCTGGTAGCGGGAACGGCGTGCAGTACTTC. Encoded protein: CASSPLAGSGNGVQYF.